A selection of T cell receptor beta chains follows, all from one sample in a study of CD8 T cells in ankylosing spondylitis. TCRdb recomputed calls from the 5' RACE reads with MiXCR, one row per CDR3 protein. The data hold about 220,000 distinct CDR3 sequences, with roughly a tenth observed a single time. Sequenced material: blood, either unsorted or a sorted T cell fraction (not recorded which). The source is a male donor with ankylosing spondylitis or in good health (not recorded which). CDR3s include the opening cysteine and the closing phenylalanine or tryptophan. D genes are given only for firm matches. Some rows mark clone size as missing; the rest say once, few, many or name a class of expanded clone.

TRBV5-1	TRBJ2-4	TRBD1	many	TGCGCCAGCAAGGTTGCGGGACAGGGTTGGGAAAACATTCAGTACTTC	CASKVAGQGWENIQYF
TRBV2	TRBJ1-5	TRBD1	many	TGTGCCAGTGTACAGGGGGCGGGGCAGCCCCAGCATTTT	CASVQGAGQPQHF
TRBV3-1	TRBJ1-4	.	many	TGTGCCAGCAGCCAACACCTGGATGAAAAACTGTTTTTT	CASSQHLDEKLFF
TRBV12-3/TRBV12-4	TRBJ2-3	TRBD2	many	TGTGCCAGCAGACCACTAACTCTTAGCGGGGCGGGGAGCACAGATACGCAGTATTTT	CASRPLTLSGAGSTDTQYF
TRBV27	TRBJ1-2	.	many	TGTGCCAGCAGTTCCTTCCCTTACACCCAAAGTGGAGGCTACACCTTC	CASSSFPYTQSGGYTF
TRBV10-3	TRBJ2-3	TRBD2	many	TGTGCCATCAGACCCCACTCCGGGACTAGCGGGGAAAGGGTAGATACGCAGTATTTT	CAIRPHSGTSGERVDTQYF
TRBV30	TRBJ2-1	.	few	TGTGCCTGGAGTGAAGGGCCAGTTTACAATGAGCAGTTCTTC	CAWSEGPVYNEQFF
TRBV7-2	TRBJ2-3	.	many	TGTGCCAGCAGCTTAGTAACAGCTAGCACAGATACGCAGTATTTT	CASSLVTASTDTQYF
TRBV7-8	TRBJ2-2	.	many	TGTGCCAGCCTGACGGAGGGGGCTCGTCGGACCGGGGAGCTGTTTTTT	CASLTEGARRTGELFF
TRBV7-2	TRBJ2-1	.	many	TGTGCCAGCAGCTTAAACGCCGGGGATTCCAATGAGCAGTTCTTC	CASSLNAGDSNEQFF
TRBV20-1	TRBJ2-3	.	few	TGCAGTGCTAGAGCGGGACGTATAGATACGCAGTATTTT	CSARAGRIDTQYF
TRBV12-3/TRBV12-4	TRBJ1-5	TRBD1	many	TGTGCCAGCAGCCCTCCAGGGGGCGGGCAGCCCCAGCATTTT	CASSPPGGGQPQHF
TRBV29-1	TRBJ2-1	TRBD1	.	TGCAGCGTTACACCTCCGGGACAGGGGATTTACAATGAGCAGTTCTTC	CSVTPPGQGIYNEQFF
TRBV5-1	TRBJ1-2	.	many	TGCGCCAGCAGCTTGGACGGGGGTTCACCGTATGGCTACACCTTC	CASSLDGGSPYGYTF
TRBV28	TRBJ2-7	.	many	TGTGCCAGCAGTTTACCGTTTGGTCAGGGCCACGAGCAGTACTTC	CASSLPFGQGHEQYF
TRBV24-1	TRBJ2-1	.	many	TGTGCCACCAGTGATTACCCCCCTTACAATGAGCAGTTCTTC	CATSDYPPYNEQFF
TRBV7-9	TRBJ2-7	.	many	TGTGCCAGCAGCTTAGCCCCCTACGAGCAGTACTTC	CASSLAPYEQYF
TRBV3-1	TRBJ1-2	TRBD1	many	TGTGCCAGCAGCCAAGTCTCGCAGGGGGGAAACTATGGCTACACCTTC	CASSQVSQGGNYGYTF
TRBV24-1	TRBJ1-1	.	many	TGTGCCACCGGGGGCGGAGGGACTGAAGCTTTCTTT	CATGGGGTEAFF
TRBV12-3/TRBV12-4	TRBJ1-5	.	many	TGTGCCAGCTCCGGGGGCAACAATCAGCCCCAGCATTTT	CASSGGNNQPQHF
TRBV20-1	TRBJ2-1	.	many	TGCAGTGCTAGAGAACGGAACGGGGCATATGAGCAGTTCTTC	CSARERNGAYEQFF
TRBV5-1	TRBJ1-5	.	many	TGCGCCAGCGAATCCGGGGCAGGCAATCAGCCCCAGCATTTT	CASESGAGNQPQHF
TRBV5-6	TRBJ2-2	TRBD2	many	TGTGCCAGCAGCTCGGGACTAGCGGTAATCACCGGGGAGCTGTTTTTT	CASSSGLAVITGELFF
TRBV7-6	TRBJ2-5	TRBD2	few	TGTGCCAGCAGCTTAGAGCAAGGACTAGCGGGGAGGACCCAGTACTTC	CASSLEQGLAGRTQYF
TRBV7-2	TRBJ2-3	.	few	TGTGCCAGCAGGCAAACAGATACGCAGTATTTT	CASRQTDTQYF
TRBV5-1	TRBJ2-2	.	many	TGCGCCAGCAGCTTGGGGGGAATTAACACCGGGGAGCTGTTTTTT	CASSLGGINTGELFF
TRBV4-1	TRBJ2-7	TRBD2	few	TGCGCCAGCAGGGGGGGACTAGCGGGGGCCTACGAGCAGTACTTC	CASRGGLAGAYEQYF
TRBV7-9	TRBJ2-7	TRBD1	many	TGTGCCAGCAGCTTAAGACAGGGGGCCTACGAGCAGTACTTC	CASSLRQGAYEQYF
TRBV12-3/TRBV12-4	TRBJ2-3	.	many	TGTGCCAGCAGGGGCCGACAGGCTAGCACAGATACGCAGTATTTT	CASRGRQASTDTQYF
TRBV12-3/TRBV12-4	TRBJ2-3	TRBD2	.	TGTGCCAGCAGTTCAGGACTAGCGGGGGCCCCCACAGATACGCAGTATTTT	CASSSGLAGAPTDTQYF
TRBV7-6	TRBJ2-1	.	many	TGTGCCAGCAGCTTATTGGGGACTGAGCAGTTCTTC	CASSLLGTEQFF
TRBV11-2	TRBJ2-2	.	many	TGTGCCAGCAGCTTATCCAGGGGTGGGGTCAACACCGGGGAGCTGTTTTTT	CASSLSRGGVNTGELFF
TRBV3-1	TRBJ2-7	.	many	TGTGCCAGCAGCCAAGGCCCCGTCGCGGCTGCATCCTACGAGCAGTACTTC	CASSQGPVAAASYEQYF
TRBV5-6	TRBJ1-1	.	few	TGTGCCAGCAGCTGGACAGCTCAGAACACTGAAGCTTTCTTT	CASSWTAQNTEAFF
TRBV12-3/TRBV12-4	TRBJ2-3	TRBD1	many	TGTGCCAGCAGTTTCGACAGGGTTAGAGATACGCAGTATTTT	CASSFDRVRDTQYF
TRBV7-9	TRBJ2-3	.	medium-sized	TGTGCCAGCGGACAGCAGAAAGGGGTCGGAGATACGCAGTATTTT	CASGQQKGVGDTQYF
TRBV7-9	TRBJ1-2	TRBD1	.	TGTGCCAGCAGCGCCCGGGACAGGGAAGCTAACTATGGCTACACCTTC	CASSARDREANYGYTF
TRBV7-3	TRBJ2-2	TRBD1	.	TGTGCCAGCAGCCTCCTGACAGGGTCCACCGGGGAGCTGTTTTTT	CASSLLTGSTGELFF
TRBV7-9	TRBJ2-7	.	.	TGTGCCAGCAGCTTGGGGGGGCGCCCCAACGAGCAGTACTTC	CASSLGGRPNEQYF
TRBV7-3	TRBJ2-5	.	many	TGTGCCAGCAGCGCTAGGGTTGAAGAGACCCAGTACTTC	CASSARVEETQYF
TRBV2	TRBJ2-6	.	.	TGTGCCAGCAGTGAGGGCACCCCTGGGGCCAACGTCCTGACTTTC	CASSEGTPGANVLTF
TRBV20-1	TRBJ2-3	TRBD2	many	TGCAGTGCTAGGGTGGGGGGGAGCACAGATACGCAGTATTTT	CSARVGGSTDTQYF
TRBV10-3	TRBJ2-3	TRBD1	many	TGTGCCATCAGTGATAGCAACGGACAGGGCCCCCCAGATACGCAGTATTTT	CAISDSNGQGPPDTQYF
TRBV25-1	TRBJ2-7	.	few	TGTGCCAGCAGTGTCCCGGGGCCGAGCTCCTACGAGCAGTACTTC	CASSVPGPSSYEQYF
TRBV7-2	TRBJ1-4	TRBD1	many	TGTGCCAGCAGCTTAAGGGGGCGAGCTGAAAAACTGTTTTTT	CASSLRGRAEKLFF
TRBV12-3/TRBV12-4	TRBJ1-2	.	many	TGTGCCAGCAGTTTAATCGACAGGAGAAATGGCTACACCTTC	CASSLIDRRNGYTF
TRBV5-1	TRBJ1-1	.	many	TGCGCCAGCTTTGTAGTTTCGAACACTGAAGCTTTCTTT	CASFVVSNTEAFF
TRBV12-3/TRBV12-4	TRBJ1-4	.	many	TGTGCCAGCAGTTTAGGGGGAATTAATGAAAAACTGTTTTTT	CASSLGGINEKLFF
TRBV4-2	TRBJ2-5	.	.	TGTGCCAGCAGCCAAGATCTAAGGGGCCAGGTTGGAGAGACCCAGTACTTC	CASSQDLRGQVGETQYF
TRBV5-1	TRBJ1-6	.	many	TGCGCCAGCAGCTTGGGACAGCCAGATTCACCCCTCCACTTT	CASSLGQPDSPLHF
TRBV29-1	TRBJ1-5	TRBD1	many	TGCAGCGTTGCGTCCGGGACAGGCCCTCAGCCCCAGCATTTT	CSVASGTGPQPQHF
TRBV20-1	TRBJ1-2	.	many	TGCAGTGCTAGGGACATGACCGATCGGCATTATGGCTACACCTTC	CSARDMTDRHYGYTF
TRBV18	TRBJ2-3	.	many	TGTGCCAGCTCACCAGGGACCGAAGCAGATACGCAGTATTTT	CASSPGTEADTQYF
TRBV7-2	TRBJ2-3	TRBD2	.	TGTGCCAGCAGAGCTACTAGCGGGGAGGCAGATACGCAGTATTTT	CASRATSGEADTQYF
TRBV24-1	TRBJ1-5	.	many	TGTGCCACCAGTGATGCGGGCAAAAGTAGCAATCAGCCCCAGCATTTT	CATSDAGKSSNQPQHF
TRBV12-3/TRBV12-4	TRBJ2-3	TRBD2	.	TGTGCCAGCAGCCCCCCTAACGGGGGGAGTACAGATCCGCAGTATTTT	CASSPPNGGSTDPQYF
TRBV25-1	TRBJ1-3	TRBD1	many	TGTGCCAGCAGTGAGTCAACAGGGGTTTCTGGAAACACCATATATTTT	CASSESTGVSGNTIYF
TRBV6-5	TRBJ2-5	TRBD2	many	TGTGCCAGCAGTTACTCTTTGCGGGGGGCTGAGACCCAGTACTTC	CASSYSLRGAETQYF